Below, 24 T cell receptor beta chains from the same sample are listed, as sequenced in a study of T cell changes during pregnancy in multiple sclerosis. Clones were sequenced by immunoSEQ multiplex PCR, and TCRdb holds only the in-frame ones, with some missing. In the table there are about 100,000 clones, 90% to 95% of which are singletons. Material: peripheral blood, obtained before pregnancy. The receptor set was obtained from a female donor with multiple sclerosis, enrolled in a pregnancy study.

This clone is a singleton in its sample. This chain links TRBV5-1 with TRBJ2-3, with D maybe TRBD2 (6 bases). Germline V gene lookup returns CDR1 SGHRS and CDR2 YFSETQ. V was trimmed by 1 base and J by 6 bases, leaving 12 bases between them. There are 14 residues in the CDR3. The CDR3 DNA follows: TGCGCCAGCAGCTTGCGGGCCGGAGGGGATACGCAGTATTTT. Amino acids: CASSLRAGGDTQYF.

The rearrangement joins TRBV19 to TRBJ2-1, with 9 bases fitting TRBD1. Germline V CDR1 and CDR2: LNHDA, SQIVND (reference sequence). The CDR3 sequence is 15 residues long. Losses at the gene ends were 5 bases for V and 7 bases for J; bases not matched to a gene: 9. The chain's CDR3 is CASSDPGQGLNEQFF. The DNA of the CDR3 is TGTGCCAGTAGTGATCCGGGACAGGGACTAAATGAGCAGTTCTTC.

This chain links TRBV6-1 with TRBJ2-7, with 11 bases matching TRBD2. Trimming took 5 bases from V and 5 from J; bases not matched to a gene: 8. CDR1 MNHNS and CDR2 SASEGT come from the germline V gene. The CDR3 extends over 15 amino acids. Here the CDR3 DNA reads TGTGCCAGCAGTATCCTAGCGGGAGGAGGAAACGAGCAGTACTTC. This gives the protein CASSILAGGGNEQYF.

The chain is built from TRBV28 and TRBJ2-7, with a tentative D call TRBD1 (6 bases). This CDR3 region has 13 residues. Germline values: CDR1 MDHEN, CDR2 SYDVKM. V lost 6 bases and J lost 5, with 14 bases in between. The CDR3 spells CASSPQGNDEQYF. The CDR3 nucleotides read TGTGCCAGCAGCCCGCAGGGGAACGACGAGCAGTACTTC.

This rearrangement joins TRBV2 to TRBJ1-2, with D tentatively TRBD1 (5 bases). V lost 2 bases and J lost 7, with 8 bases in between. The CDR3 spans 12 residues. Per germline, CDR1 SNHLY and CDR2 FYNNEI. CDR3 residues: CASSERGSGYTF. The DNA for the CDR3 is TGTGCCAGCAGTGAAAGGGGCTCTGGCTACACCTTC. Full variable domain (missing parts from reference TRBV2 and TRBJ1-2): EPEVTQTPSHQVTQMGQEVILRCVPISNHLYFYWYRQILGQKVEFLVSFYNNEISEKSEIFDDQFSVERPDGSNFTLKIRSTKLEDSAMYFCASSERGSGYTFGSGTRLTVV.

The chain couples TRBV28 to TRBJ1-2; 7 nucleotides agree with TRBD1. Losses at the gene ends were 6 bases for V and 8 bases for J; bases not matched to a gene: 9. The CDR3 runs to 13 residues. From germline, CDR1 is MDHEN and CDR2 SYDVKM. CDR3 sequence (DNA): TGTGCCAGCAGAAGCGACAGGGTTGGGGGCTACACCTTC. Translating gives CASRSDRVGGYTF.

The chain has TRBV18 and TRBJ2-5; 9 bases are shared with TRBD2. The length of the CDR3 is 16 residues. Trimming cost V 3 bases and J 4 bases; bases outside gene matches: 9. From germline, CDR1 is KGHSH and CDR2 LQKENI. The CDR3 DNA follows: TGTGCCAGCTCACCCCTGCCCGCGGGAGGGCCAGAGACCCAGTACTTC. It yields the protein CASSPLPAGGPETQYF.

The chain employs TRBV7-2 and TRBJ2-1, with 8 positions matching TRBD2. V dropped 0 bases and J dropped 2; count of bases not matched to a gene: 6. Germline CDR1 reads SGHTA; CDR2 reads FQGNSA. The CDR3 consists of 17 residues. The DNA for the CDR3 is TGTGCCAGCAGCTTAGCGCTCCCGGGACTAGCCTACAATGAGCAGTTCTTC. Translated, it gives CASSLALPGLAYNEQFF.

The chain's CDR3 is CASTPTGAYGYTF. For the CDR3, the DNA is TGTGCCAGTACCCCGACAGGGGCGTATGGCTACACCTTC. This sequence joins TRBV19 and TRBJ1-2; 8 bases are a match to TRBD1. Germline V lookup: CDR1 LNHDA, CDR2 SQIVND (reference sequence). This CDR3 comprises 13 residues. After removal of 7 bases from V and 5 bases from J, the junction contained 6 bases not matched to a gene.

The genes are TRBV7-9 and TRBJ1-1; 7 nucleotides align to TRBD1. CDR1 is SEHNR, CDR2 FQNEAQ, per germline (reference sequence). Unmatched junction bases numbered 7, after V lost 2 bases and J lost 4 bases. The CDR3 has 15 residues. In DNA form, the CDR3 reads TGTGCCAGCAGCTTACGCGAACAGGGGCCCACTGAAGCTTTCTTT. Translated, it gives CASSLREQGPTEAFF.

The chain joins TRBV18 to TRBJ2-1, with a possible D match to TRBD1 (6 bases). The CDR3 is 13 residues long. Trimming shortened V by 3 bases and J by 9 bases, and 12 bases separated the two germline ends. Germline-derived CDR1 and CDR2 are KGHSH and LQKENI. CDR3 in amino acids: CASSPTDSPEQFF. The CDR3 bases are TGTGCCAGCTCACCTACGGACAGCCCTGAGCAGTTCTTC.

This clone appeared a single time. The V gene is TRBV7-3, the J gene TRBJ2-6, with D uncertain. Germline CDR1 and CDR2: SGHTA and FQGTGA. The ends were cut back, 5 bases at V and 1 base at J, with 6 bases in the middle. The CDR3 sequence is 14 residues long. The CDR3 DNA reads TGTGCCAGCAGCATTAGTTCTGGGGCCAACGTCCTGACTTTC. It encodes CASSISSGANVLTF.

This sequence joins TRBV6-1 and TRBJ2-5, with a possible D match to TRBD1 (6 bases). Trimming pared 5 bases from V and 1 base from J, leaving 14 bases between. Germline values: CDR1 MNHNS, CDR2 SASEGT. The CDR3 consists of 15 residues. This CDR3 reads CASSTHRALQETQYF. The DNA for the CDR3 is TGTGCCAGCAGTACCCACAGGGCTCTCCAAGAGACCCAGTACTTC.

The rearrangement links TRBV2 to TRBJ2-3; no firm D call. Germline V lookup: CDR1 SNHLY, CDR2 FYNNEI. V was clipped by 3 bases and J by 3 bases, with 16 bases between them. This CDR3 is 16 amino acids long. The CDR3 region is CASSDPAGVDTDTQYF. The CDR3 DNA is TGTGCCAGCAGTGACCCCGCAGGCGTGGATACAGATACGCAGTATTTT.

The chain links TRBV5-1 to TRBJ2-7, with D perhaps TRBD2 (5 bases). Germline loops: CDR1 SGHRS, CDR2 YFSETQ. V gave up 6 bases and J gave up 4 bases, with 14 bases separating them. The CDR3 loop spans 13 amino acids. The CDR3: CASNKPGSYEQYF. CDR3 coding DNA: TGCGCCAGCAATAAACCGGGATCATACGAGCAGTACTTC.

The rearrangement joins TRBV5-5 to TRBJ2-7; D ambiguous. V was shortened by 4 bases and J by 6 bases, with 8 bases between the two germline ends. The CDR3 contains 11 residues. Germline CDR1 and CDR2: SGHKS and YYEKEE (reference sequence). CDR3 nucleotides: TGTGCCAGCAGCCGATCGGGCGAGCAGTACTTC. Residues: CASSRSGEQYF.

In regard to this clone: This sample also contains other DNA sequences that code for the same CDR3. V gene TRBV5-1 combines with J gene TRBJ2-1; D not resolved. The ends were cut back, 2 bases at V and 3 bases at J, with 9 bases in the middle. CDR1 SGHRS and CDR2 YFSETQ come from the germline V gene. This CDR3 is 14 amino acids long. DNA for the CDR3: TGCGCCAGCAGCTTTGGAAACAGCTACAATGAGCAGTTCTTC. Protein product: CASSFGNSYNEQFF.

This clone came up a few times. This chain connects TRBV2 to TRBJ2-7; 14 bases are shared with TRBD2. After removal of 4 bases from V and 3 bases from J, the junction contained 5 bases not matched to a gene. The germline gives CDR1 SNHLY, CDR2 FYNNEI. CDR3 size: 16 residues. The CDR3 protein is CASSAGLAGDYYEQYF. The CDR3 region has the DNA TGTGCCAGCAGTGCGGGACTAGCGGGAGACTACTACGAGCAGTACTTC.

The chain carries TRBV5-1 and TRBJ2-3; D gene uncertain. Germline assignment: CDR1 SGHRS and CDR2 YFSETQ. The CDR3 runs to 12 residues. V shed 1 base and J shed 4 bases, with 4 bases lying between them. The CDR3 coding sequence is TGCGCCAGCAGCTTGAACTCAGATACGCAGTATTTT. This translates into CASSLNSDTQYF.

The V and J genes are TRBV6-1 and TRBJ2-5, with 8 bases that match TRBD1. This CDR3 region has 14 residues. Losses at the gene ends were 4 bases for V and 8 bases for J; bases not matched to a gene: 9. CDR1 and CDR2 from the germline V gene are MNHNS and SASEGT. The chain's CDR3 is CASSGDRGVRTQYF. In DNA, the CDR3 is TGTGCCAGCAGTGGAGACAGGGGAGTTAGAACCCAGTACTTC.

CDR3 loop: CASRGLAGITDTQYF. The CDR3 nucleotides read TGTGCCAGCAGGGGACTAGCGGGAATCACAGATACGCAGTATTTT. The V and J genes are TRBV6-5 and TRBJ2-3; TRBD2 agrees at 13 bases. Germline CDR1 and CDR2: MNHEY and SVGAGI. Losses at the gene ends were 6 bases for V and 2 bases for J; bases not matched to a gene: 2. CDR3 length: 15 amino acids.

The rearrangement joins TRBV7-9 to TRBJ2-7, with 13 bases that match TRBD2. This CDR3 has 15 residues. J was trimmed by 2 bases and V by 5 bases; bases with no gene match: 3. The germline gives CDR1 SEHNR, CDR2 FQNEAQ (reference sequence). The CDR3, as DNA: TGTGCCAGCAGCGCGGGGACTAGCGGGGCCTACGAGCAGTACTTC. Encoded protein: CASSAGTSGAYEQYF.

The J gene is TRBJ2-5, the V gene TRBV11-1; D might be TRBD1 (6 bases). Germline CDR1 is SGHAT and CDR2 is FQDESV (reference sequence). This CDR3 has 15 amino acids. The germline V and J ends were trimmed by 5 bases and 0 bases, with 13 bases remaining between them. Written as DNA, the CDR3 is TGTGCCAGCAGCAGGGGACAATCTAACCAAGAGACCCAGTACTTC. This sequence encodes CASSRGQSNQETQYF. Variable domain in full (rest from reference TRBV11-1 and TRBJ2-5): EAEVAQSPRYKITEKSQAVAFWCDPISGHATLYWYRQILGQGPELLVQFQDESVVDDSQLPKDRFSAERLKGVDSTLKIQPAELGDSAMYLCASSRGQSNQETQYFGPGTRLLVL.

The chain has TRBV5-6 and TRBJ2-1, with TRBD2 matching 11 bases. Germline assignment: CDR1 SGHDT and CDR2 YYEEEE. V was pared by 5 bases and J by 8 bases, with 9 bases of the junction left unmatched. The CDR3 has 15 amino acids. CDR3 DNA: TGTGCCAGCAGTCTAGCGGGAGGCCGCTGGGATGAGCAGTTCTTC. Amino acid sequence: CASSLAGGRWDEQFF.